One sample yielded the 32 T cell receptor beta chains listed below, sequenced in a study of tumor-infiltrating lymphocytes in primary liver carcinoma. With around 500 ng total RNA as template and a constant-region primer, TCR beta cDNA was made. Libraries for TCR beta were built through three nested multiplex PCR rounds, which together made up a slightly modified ARM-PCR procedure. Running 9 to 10 cycles apiece, the first two PCR rounds relied on TRBV1-TRBV30 forward primers together with a C-beta reverse primer. TCRdb independently ran MiXCR on the multiplex PCR reads; one entry per CDR3 protein. Of roughly 70,000 distinct CDR3 sequences in the sample, about 71% are singletons; the top ten hold approximately 37%. Co-extracted RNA and DNA came from roughly 20-30 mg of unsorted bulk tissue. Sequenced input: liver tumor tissue from sampling region 4. Indicated subset: tumor region T4, right-lateral pole. All receptors come from a man in his forties with primary liver carcinoma and hepatitis B virus infection.

For this clonotype: Since a much larger clone is just one base distant, this may be a read error. The chain links TRBV29-1 to TRBJ2-5; D call uncertain. Trimming took 1 base from V and 2 from J, leaving 8 bases between them. This CDR3 is 13 amino acids long. CDR1 SQVTM and CDR2 ANQGSEA come from the germline V gene. The chain's CDR3 is CSVEVSQQETQYF. The CDR3 DNA sequence: TGCAGCGTTGAAGTCTCCCAACAAGAGACCCAGTACTTC.

This clonotype was counted at least ten times. The chain carries TRBV10-1 and TRBJ2-7; 8 positions agree with TRBD1. The CDR3 covers 13 residues. CDR1 WNHNN and CDR2 SYGVQD come from the germline V gene (reference sequence). V was clipped by 3 bases and J by 10 bases; unmatched bases: 8. CDR3 nucleotides: TGCGCCAGCAGTGACGGGCAGGGGGCTCTACAGTACTTC. It encodes CASSDGQGALQYF.

The chain uses TRBV6-1 and TRBJ2-3; D is possibly TRBD2 (6 bases). Germline lookup yields CDR1 MNHNS and CDR2 SASEGT. The CDR3 has 16 amino acids. The CDR3 protein is CANSEMGGHYTDTQYF. The CDR3 DNA follows: TGTGCGAACAGTGAAATGGGAGGACACTACACAGATACGCAGTATTTT.

The sample holds a few counts of this clonotype. The junction and the germline gene differ at one end; a read error may be behind it. This chain links TRBV4-1 with TRBJ2-2, with TRBD1 matching over 10 bases. Germline CDR1 MGHRA, CDR2 YSYEKL. CDR3 length equals 16 residues. The CDR3 nucleotides are TGCGCTAGCAACGATCTGGACAGGGGGTTAACAGGGGAGCTGTCTTTT. Translating it yields CASNDLDRGLTGELSF.

The chain carries TRBV11-2 and TRBJ2-2; the D gene is possibly TRBD2 (5 bases). This CDR3 is built from 15 residues. The V gene's germline CDR1 is SGHAT and CDR2 FQNNGV. V lost 6 bases to trimming and J lost 0 bases, with 11 bases between them. CDR3 sequence (DNA): TGTGCCAGCAGGCTTACGGGATCGAACACCGGGGAGCTGTTTTTT. It is translated as CASRLTGSNTGELFF.

About this clonotype itself: At one boundary the junction diverges from the germline segment, which might be a read error. The rearrangement uses TRBV28 and TRBJ2-6, with TRBD1 identical over 10 bases. This CDR3 has 21 amino acids. The germline V gene has CDR1 MDHEN and CDR2 SYDVKM. The CDR3 region is CASSSFVSRTGGTPGANVLTF. The CDR3 nucleotides are TGTGCCAGCAGTTCCTTCGTCAGTAGGACAGGGGGAACACCTGGGGCCAACGTCCTCACTTTC. The entire variable domain, with the rest obtained from reference TRBV28 and TRBJ2-6, is as follows: DVKVTQSSRYLVKRTGEKVFLECVQDMDHENMFWYRQDPGLGLRLIYFSYDVKMKEKGDIPEGYSVSREKKERFSLILESASTNQTSMYLCASSSFVSRTGGTPGANVLTFGAGSRLTVL.

This chain uses TRBV6-6 with TRBJ2-2, with 12 bases lining up with TRBD2. The trim removed 8 bases at V and 4 bases at J, leaving 8 bases unmatched. Germline loops: CDR1 MNHNY, CDR2 SVGAGI (reference sequence). The CDR3 covers 16 residues. CDR3 nucleotides: TGTGCCAGCGGTACAGGACTAGCGGGGATCACCGGGGAGCTGTTTTTT. Encoded protein: CASGTGLAGITGELFF.

CDR3 amino acids: CASSGKPGLAGGNEQFF. CDR3 nucleotide sequence: TGTGCCAGCAGTGGAAAACCGGGACTAGCGGGCGGAAATGAGCAGTTCTTC. The chain has TRBV4-2 and TRBJ2-1; 12 nucleotides agree with TRBD2. The CDR3 consists of 17 residues. Trimming removed 6 bases from V and 7 bases from J; junction bases left unmatched: 13. Germline V lookup: CDR1 LGHNA, CDR2 YNFKEQ.

The chain links TRBV6-2 or TRBV6-3 to TRBJ2-7; D unresolved. Trimming left V 0 bases short and J 4 bases short, with 4 bases between. The CDR3 runs 12 residues. Germline V gene lookup returns CDR1 MNHEY and CDR2 SVGEGT. This CDR3 is CASSYSMYEQYF. The CDR3 bases are TGTGCCAGCAGTTACTCGATGTACGAGCAGTACTTC.

The chain recombines TRBV11-1 with TRBJ2-4; 12 bases agree with TRBD2. Germline V gives CDR1 SGHAT, CDR2 FQDESV (reference sequence). V was clipped by 9 bases and J by 2 bases; unmatched bases: 11. CDR3 length: 17 residues. For the CDR3, the DNA is TGTGCCAGTGGCTTTCCCCGGACTAGCGGGACCAAAAACATTCAGTACTTC. This encodes CASGFPRTSGTKNIQYF.

Comment on this clonotype: Here the CDR3 omits its conserved ending phenylalanine or tryptophan, so a read error is the likely source. V and J are TRBV7-8 and TRBJ2-2, with D possibly TRBD2 on 6 matching bases. Germline V gene sequence: CDR1 SGHVS, CDR2 FQNEAQ. The CDR3 is made up of 14 amino acids. Here the CDR3 DNA reads TGCGCCAGCAGCTTAGTTTCGCGGGACGGGGAGCTGTTTATT. This translates into CASSLVSRDGELFI.

This clonotype has ten or more counts. The CDR3 nucleotides read TGTGCCACCAGGAAGGGGCGGAACTATGGCTACACCTTC. Protein sequence: CATRKGRNYGYTF. The chain has TRBV24-1 and TRBJ1-2; TRBD1 might be the D (5 bases). Looked up from germline, CDR1 is KGHDR and CDR2 is SFDVKD. This CDR3 spans 13 amino acids. V lost 7 bases, J lost 2 bases, and 10 bases lay in between.

Points on this clonotype: Germline is not matched at one junction end, which may reflect a read error. The genes are TRBV6-1 and TRBJ2-1; TRBD2 matches 9 bases. The CDR3 loop spans 15 amino acids. In germline, CDR1 is MNHNS, CDR2 SASEGT. CDR3 loop: CVSSGGLAGRNEHFF. Written as DNA, the CDR3 is TGTGTCAGCAGTGGGGGTCTAGCGGGACGGAATGAGCACTTCTTC.

The V call is TRBV29-1, the J call TRBJ2-1, with D possibly TRBD1 on 5 matching bases. The CDR3 is 13 amino acids. Germline V gives CDR1 SQVTM, CDR2 ANQGSEA. V lost 5 bases to trimming and J lost 10 bases, with 18 bases between them. The CDR3 sequence is CSVIRVGAPEQFF. The CDR3 bases are TGCAGCGTTATTAGGGTAGGGGCCCCCGAGCAGTTCTTC.

As to this clonotype: A much larger clone lies a single base off, so this may be a read error. The V call is TRBV6-1, the J call TRBJ2-6, with D possibly being TRBD2 (6 bases). V was shortened by 7 bases and J by 3 bases, with 10 bases between the two germline ends. The CDR3 length is 14 residues. Germline V gives CDR1 MNHNS, CDR2 SASEGT. Here the CDR3 reads CASTAGIGANVLTF. CDR3 DNA: TGTGCCAGCACGGCGGGGATTGGGGCCAACGTCCTGACTTTC.

This clonotype was found a few times. The germline gene is not matched at one end of the junction; a read error may be the cause. This chain uses TRBV12-3 or TRBV12-4 with TRBJ2-7; 9 bases are a match to TRBD1. The CDR3 contains 14 residues. The chain's CDR3 is CASSQGQGTYEQYF. DNA for the CDR3: TGTGCTAGCAGCCAAGGACAGGGGACCTATGAGCAGTACTTC.

With respect to this clonotype: Germline and junction disagree at one end, which may indicate a read error. The rearrangement joins TRBV29-1 to TRBJ2-1; the D is unclear. CDR3 length: 15 amino acids. The germline gives CDR1 SQVTM, CDR2 ANQGSEA. CDR3 in amino acids: CSADLSRANTNEQLF. CDR3 sequence (DNA): TGCAGCGCTGATCTTTCTAGGGCCAATACCAATGAGCAGCTCTTC.

This clonotype has a count of ten or more. The V and J genes are TRBV27 and TRBJ2-3, with D possibly being TRBD1 or TRBD2 (6 bases each). The CDR3 runs 15 residues. Looked up from germline, CDR1 is MNHEY and CDR2 is SMNVEV (reference sequence). V lost 5 bases to trimming and J lost 4 bases, with 16 bases between them. CDR3: CASSPRGVGADTQYF. Written as DNA, the CDR3 is TGTGCCAGCAGTCCTAGGGGGGTTGGGGCAGATACGCAGTATTTT.

With regard to this clonotype: Likely a read error: the CDR3 ends without its conserved phenylalanine or tryptophan. It is unclear where the CDR3 begins or ends on the DNA, so no DNA is shown, and the CDR3 is as TCRdb lists it. The chain carries TRBV29-1 and TRBJ1-1; no DNA check was done on the table's D call, TRBD1. The CDR3 is 15 residues long, ends included. From germline, CDR1 is SQVTM and CDR2 ANQGSEA. CDR3 in amino acids: CSVAPGWGMNTEAFL.

About this clonotype itself: This may arise from a read error, as a much more abundant clone is one base away. This chain connects TRBV10-3 to TRBJ1-1; a possible D gene is TRBD1 (5 bases). Germline V gene data show CDR1 as ENHRY and CDR2 as SYGVKD. The CDR3 has 15 amino acids. In DNA, the CDR3 is TGTGCCGTCAGTAAAGGGACGACGATGAACACTGAAGCTTTCTTT. Translated, it gives CAVSKGTTMNTEAFF.

About this clonotype: The DNA is left out, because the CDR3 cannot be placed on it with certainty; the CDR3 is given as TCRdb lists it. This rearrangement joins TRBV6-5 to TRBJ1-2; TRBD1 is the table's D call and was not checked against the DNA. The CDR3 spans 13 amino acids, including both terminal residues. From germline, CDR1 is MNHEY and CDR2 SVGAGI. The CDR3: CAISPRGIYGCTF.

This clonotype was detected a few times. A much larger clone lies a single base off, so this may be a read error. The chain joins TRBV6-4 to TRBJ2-1; no clear D gene. The CDR3 is 13 residues long. CDR1 is MRHNA, CDR2 SNTAGT, per germline. The V gene lost 2 bases and the J gene lost 3 bases, with 5 bases spanning the gap. CDR3 nucleotides: TGTGCCAGCAGTGACCGTGTCTACAATGAGCAGTTCTTC. It codes for CASSDRVYNEQFF.

Comment on this clonotype: A much more abundant neighbour one base away suggests this may be a read error. The V gene is TRBV7-2, the J gene TRBJ2-3, with D perhaps TRBD2 (6 bases). This CDR3 spans 14 amino acids. Germline CDR1 and CDR2: SGHTA and FQGNSA. In DNA form, the CDR3 reads TGTGCCAGCAGCACGGGACTCGTCACAGATACGGAGTATTTT. This translates into CASSTGLVTDTEYF. The full variable domain, with the rest looked up from reference TRBV7-2 and TRBJ2-3, is GAGVSQSPSNKVTEKGKDVELRCDPISGHTALYWYRQSLGQGLEFLIYFQGNSAPDKSGLPSDRFSAERTGGSVSTLTIQRTQQEDSAVYLCASSTGLVTDTEYFGPGTRLTVL.

On this clonotype: The junction and the germline gene differ at one end; a read error may be behind it. The V and J genes are TRBV4-3 and TRBJ2-7, with D tentatively TRBD2 (7 bases). Germline V gives CDR1 LGHNA, CDR2 YSLEER. This CDR3 spans 15 amino acids. For the CDR3, the DNA is TGCGCCAGCATCCAAGATAGGGGGGCGGGAGACAAGCAGTACTTC. This codes for CASIQDRGAGDKQYF.

As regards this clonotype: Compared with germline, one end of the junction differs, possibly owing to a read error. The V call is TRBV11-2, the J call TRBJ2-6; D possibly uses TRBD1 or TRBD2 (5 bases each). Germline V gives CDR1 SGHAT, CDR2 FQNNGV. The CDR3 runs 16 residues. For the CDR3, the DNA is TGTGCAAGCAGCTTAGATCTCGGGGATGGGGCTAACGTCCTGACTTTC. Its translation: CASSLDLGDGANVLTF.

In this sample, this clonotype turned up a few times. This chain uses TRBV28 with TRBJ1-2; 10 nucleotides line up with TRBD1. The germline V gene has CDR1 MDHEN and CDR2 SYDVKM. V lost 7 bases and J lost 6; bases outside the gene matches: 11. The CDR3 loop spans 15 amino acids. CDR3 in DNA: TGTGCCAGCACGCCTACGACAGGGGGCGTGAATGGCTACACCTTC. It specifies CASTPTTGGVNGYTF.

The chain employs TRBV6-6 and TRBJ1-1, with D tentatively TRBD1 (5 bases). The V end lost 6 bases, the J end lost 1 base, and 18 bases lay between the germline ends. Germline V gives CDR1 MNHNY, CDR2 SVGAGI (reference sequence). The CDR3 consists of 16 residues. The DNA of the CDR3 is TGTGCCAGCAGCCTCCTCGAGGCAGGGCCGAACACTGAAGCTTTCTTT. Protein: CASSLLEAGPNTEAFF.

This clonotype was detected a few times. The chain carries TRBV5-8 and TRBJ2-7; 10 bases are a match to TRBD1. V gave up 2 bases and J gave up 2 bases; unmatched junction bases: 4. Germline CDR1 SGHTS, CDR2 YDEGEE. The CDR3 is 15 residues long. As DNA, the CDR3 is TGTGCCAGCAGCTTACACGGACAGGGGGCCTACGAGCAGTACTTC. Protein product: CASSLHGQGAYEQYF.

The chain is built from TRBV6-1 and TRBJ2-2; 10 nucleotides align to TRBD1. Looked up from germline, CDR1 is MNHNS and CDR2 is SASEGT. The CDR3 totals 15 residues. J gave up 7 bases and V 10 bases, and 12 bases lay outside the gene matches. CDR3 protein: CATRAGTGESGELFF. The CDR3 DNA reads TGTGCCACCAGGGCCGGGACAGGGGAAAGCGGGGAGCTGTTTTTT.

About this clonotype: Given a much more abundant clone one base away, this may be a read error. The J gene is TRBJ2-2, the V gene TRBV6-6; tentatively, D is TRBD2 (5 bases). The length of the CDR3 is 12 residues. CDR1 MNHNY and CDR2 SVGAGI come from the germline V gene (reference sequence). CDR3 protein: CASDKNTGELSF. CDR3 nucleotides: TGTGCCAGCGATAAGAACACCGGGGAGCTGTCTTTT.

With regard to this clonotype: The germline gene is not matched at one end of the junction; a read error may be the cause. The chain links TRBV11-2 to TRBJ2-6; D may correspond to TRBD1 or TRBD2 (5 bases each). CDR3 length: 15 residues. The germline gives CDR1 SGHAT, CDR2 FQNNGV. Written as DNA, the CDR3 is TGTGCTACCCAGCGGCCGCGCTCTGGGGGCAACGTCCTGACTTTC. It translates to CATQRPRSGGNVLTF.

The chain recombines TRBV6-5 with TRBJ2-5; D is perhaps TRBD1 or TRBD2 (5 bases each). This CDR3 comprises 14 residues. The germline gives CDR1 MNHEY, CDR2 SVGAGI. Trimming took 3 bases from V and 8 from J, leaving 16 bases between them. The CDR3 protein is CASSYTGTNSTQYF. For the CDR3, the DNA is TGTGCCAGCAGTTATACCGGGACCAACTCCACCCAGTACTTC.